Listed below are T cell receptor beta chains from one sample, sequenced in a study of T cells in localized non-small cell lung cancer. TCRdb keeps only in-frame clones here, not all; method: immunoSEQ multiplex PCR. This sample has about 27,000 clones, with about 81% found just once. The specimen was peripheral blood, collected before any cancer treatment. Every receptor here comes from a woman aged 35 to 70 with stage I lung adenocarcinoma. The CDR3 runs from the conserved cysteine through the conserved F or W. The D gene is left open where the match is weak. Not all rows give a size; the values are once, few, many and, for expanded clones, a class.

cdr3_nt: TGCGCCAGCAGCTTGGATGTGAACACCGGGGAGCTGTTTTTT
cdr3_aa: CASSLDVNTGELFF
v_call: TRBV5-1
d_call: NA
j_call: TRBJ2-2
clone_size: NA

cdr3_nt: TGTGCCACCAGCCCGGGAGCTGGAAACACCATATATTTT
cdr3_aa: CATSPGAGNTIYF
v_call: TRBV15
d_call: NA
j_call: TRBJ1-3
clone_size: NA

cdr3_nt: TGTGCCAGCAGCTTAGCGCCGGGGCCCTCCTACGAGCAGTACTTC
cdr3_aa: CASSLAPGPSYEQYF
v_call: TRBV7-6
d_call: NA
j_call: TRBJ2-7
clone_size: NA

cdr3_nt: TGTGCCAGCAGTAATCCGGGGATTAATGAAAAACTGTTTTTT
cdr3_aa: CASSNPGINEKLFF
v_call: TRBV27
d_call: NA
j_call: TRBJ1-4
clone_size: few

cdr3_nt: TGTGCCAGCAGTGCATGGGGAAGTACCGGGGAGCTGTTTTTT
cdr3_aa: CASSAWGSTGELFF
v_call: TRBV2
d_call: NA
j_call: TRBJ2-2
clone_size: NA

cdr3_nt: TGTGCCTGGACGAAAAATACACAGGGCTCGCGGGGCTACACCTTC
cdr3_aa: CAWTKNTQGSRGYTF
v_call: TRBV30
d_call: NA
j_call: TRBJ1-2
clone_size: NA

cdr3_nt: TGTGCCAGTAGCCCGGGACGGGGCACCGGGGAGCTGTTTTTT
cdr3_aa: CASSPGRGTGELFF
v_call: TRBV19
d_call: NA
j_call: TRBJ2-2
clone_size: few

cdr3_nt: TGTGCCAGCAGCTTAGGTTTCGTCGATGGCTACACCTTC
cdr3_aa: CASSLGFVDGYTF
v_call: TRBV11-2
d_call: NA
j_call: TRBJ1-2
clone_size: NA

cdr3_nt: TGTGCCATCAGCACTCCGACAGGGGAGGCTGGAAACACCATATATTTT
cdr3_aa: CAISTPTGEAGNTIYF
v_call: TRBV10-3
d_call: TRBD1
j_call: TRBJ1-3
clone_size: NA

cdr3_nt: TGTGCCTCCCGGGACAGGGACCATGAAGCTGGAAACACCATATATTTT
cdr3_aa: CASRDRDHEAGNTIYF
v_call: TRBV10-3
d_call: TRBD1
j_call: TRBJ1-3
clone_size: NA

cdr3_nt: TGTGCCAGTAGTATAGATGGGGTGGTGCCCTACAATGAGCAGTTCTTC
cdr3_aa: CASSIDGVVPYNEQFF
v_call: TRBV19
d_call: NA
j_call: TRBJ2-1
clone_size: NA

cdr3_nt: TGTGCCAGCAGCCCTCTAACTTCTAGCACTGGAGATACGCAGTATTTT
cdr3_aa: CASSPLTSSTGDTQYF
v_call: TRBV7-7
d_call: NA
j_call: TRBJ2-3
clone_size: NA

cdr3_nt: TGTGCCAGCAGGGGCTTTGGGGGACCCGAAGCTTTCTTT
cdr3_aa: CASRGFGGPEAFF
v_call: TRBV5-6
d_call: NA
j_call: TRBJ1-1
clone_size: NA

cdr3_nt: TGTGCCAGCAGTTATAATTATGGCTACACCTTC
cdr3_aa: CASSYNYGYTF
v_call: TRBV6-1
d_call: NA
j_call: TRBJ1-2
clone_size: NA

cdr3_nt: TGTGCCAGTAGTATTGGGGCTTCTTACAATGAGCAGTTCTTC
cdr3_aa: CASSIGASYNEQFF
v_call: TRBV19
d_call: NA
j_call: TRBJ2-1
clone_size: NA

cdr3_nt: TGTGCTAGTGCCCCACCCGACAGGAGACTCTACGAGCAGTACTTC
cdr3_aa: CASAPPDRRLYEQYF
v_call: TRBV12-5
d_call: NA
j_call: TRBJ2-7
clone_size: NA

cdr3_nt: TGCAGCGCTCGGGGGCGGAACACTGAAGCTTTCTTT
cdr3_aa: CSARGRNTEAFF
v_call: TRBV29-1
d_call: NA
j_call: TRBJ1-1
clone_size: NA

cdr3_nt: TGTGCCAGCAGCTTGGGGGCCTCCTACAATGAGCAGTTCTTC
cdr3_aa: CASSLGASYNEQFF
v_call: TRBV5-4
d_call: NA
j_call: TRBJ2-1
clone_size: NA

cdr3_nt: TGTGCCAGCTCACCGCAGGAGGGGTCACCCCTCCACTTT
cdr3_aa: CASSPQEGSPLHF
v_call: TRBV18
d_call: NA
j_call: TRBJ1-6
clone_size: NA

cdr3_nt: TGTGCCATCAATCCGGGAAACCTCAGATCTAACTATGGCTACACCTTC
cdr3_aa: CAINPGNLRSNYGYTF
v_call: TRBV10-3
d_call: NA
j_call: TRBJ1-2
clone_size: NA

cdr3_nt: TGTGCCAGTACAGAAACCATAGCCAAAAACATTCAGTACTTC
cdr3_aa: CASTETIAKNIQYF
v_call: TRBV5-5
d_call: NA
j_call: TRBJ2-4
clone_size: NA

cdr3_nt: TGTGCCAGCAGATCTAGCGGGGGGCTAGAGACCCAGTACTTC
cdr3_aa: CASRSSGGLETQYF
v_call: TRBV6-6
d_call: TRBD2
j_call: TRBJ2-5
clone_size: NA

cdr3_nt: TGCGCCAGCAGTGAGTCGACTTATATCAGCACAGATACGCAGTATTTT
cdr3_aa: CASSESTYISTDTQYF
v_call: TRBV10-1
d_call: NA
j_call: TRBJ2-3
clone_size: NA

cdr3_nt: TGTGCCAGTAGCTTCCCGGGGACTGAAGCTTTCTTT
cdr3_aa: CASSFPGTEAFF
v_call: TRBV19
d_call: NA
j_call: TRBJ1-1
clone_size: few

cdr3_nt: TGCGCCAGCAGCTTCGGGACGGATCACACAAATACGCAGTATTTT
cdr3_aa: CASSFGTDHTNTQYF
v_call: TRBV5-1
d_call: NA
j_call: TRBJ2-3
clone_size: NA

cdr3_nt: TGTGCCAGCAGCTGGGACAACGACCTTTCTCGGGGAGAGACCCAGTACTTC
cdr3_aa: CASSWDNDLSRGETQYF
v_call: TRBV5-4
d_call: NA
j_call: TRBJ2-5
clone_size: few

cdr3_nt: TGTGCCAGCAGCGTAGCGCCGGGGGGCGGTACCCTCACAGATACGCAGTATTTT
cdr3_aa: CASSVAPGGGTLTDTQYF
v_call: TRBV9
d_call: NA
j_call: TRBJ2-3
clone_size: NA

cdr3_nt: TGTGCCAGCCGCGGCCGTTTGGGCTACAATGAGCAGTTCTTC
cdr3_aa: CASRGRLGYNEQFF
v_call: TRBV21-1
d_call: NA
j_call: TRBJ2-1
clone_size: NA

cdr3_nt: TGTGCCAGCATCCAAGGGGTGACTGAAGCTTTCTTT
cdr3_aa: CASIQGVTEAFF
v_call: TRBV7-2
d_call: NA
j_call: TRBJ1-1
clone_size: NA

cdr3_nt: TGCGCCAGCAGCTATGCGGGGGGATACGACACAGATACGCAGTATTTT
cdr3_aa: CASSYAGGYDTDTQYF
v_call: TRBV5-1
d_call: TRBD2
j_call: TRBJ2-3
clone_size: NA